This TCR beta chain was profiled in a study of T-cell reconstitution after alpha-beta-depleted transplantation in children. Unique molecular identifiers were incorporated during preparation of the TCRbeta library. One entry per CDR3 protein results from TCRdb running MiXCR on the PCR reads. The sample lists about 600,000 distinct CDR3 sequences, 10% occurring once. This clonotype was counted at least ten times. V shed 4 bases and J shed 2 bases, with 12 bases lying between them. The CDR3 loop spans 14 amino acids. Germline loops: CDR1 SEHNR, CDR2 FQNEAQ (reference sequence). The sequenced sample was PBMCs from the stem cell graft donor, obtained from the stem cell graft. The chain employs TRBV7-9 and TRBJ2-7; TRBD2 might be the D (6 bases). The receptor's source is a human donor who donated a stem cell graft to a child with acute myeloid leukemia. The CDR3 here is CASSSGLLAYEQYF. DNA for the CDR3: TGTGCCAGCAGCTCGGGACTTCTTGCCTACGAGCAGTACTTC. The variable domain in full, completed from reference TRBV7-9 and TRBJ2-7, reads DTGVSQNPRHKITKRGQNVTFRCDPISEHNRLYWYRQTLGQGPEFLTYFQNEAQLEKSRLLSDRFSAERPKGSFSTLEIQRTEQGDSAMYLCASSSGLLAYEQYFGPGTRLTVT.